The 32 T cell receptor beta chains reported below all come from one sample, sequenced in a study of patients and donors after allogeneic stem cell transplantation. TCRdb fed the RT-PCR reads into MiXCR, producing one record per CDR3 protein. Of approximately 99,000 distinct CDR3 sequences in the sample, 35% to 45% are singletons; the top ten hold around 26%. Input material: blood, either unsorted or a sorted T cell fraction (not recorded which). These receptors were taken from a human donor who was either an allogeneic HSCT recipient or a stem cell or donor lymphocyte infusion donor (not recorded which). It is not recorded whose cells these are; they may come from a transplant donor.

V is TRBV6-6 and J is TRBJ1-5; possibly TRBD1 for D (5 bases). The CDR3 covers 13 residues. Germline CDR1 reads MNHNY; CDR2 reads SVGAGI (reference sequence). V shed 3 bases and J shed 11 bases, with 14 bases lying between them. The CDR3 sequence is CASSYGRGPSQHF. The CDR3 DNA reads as TGTGCCAGCAGTTATGGAAGGGGCCCGTCCCAGCATTTT.

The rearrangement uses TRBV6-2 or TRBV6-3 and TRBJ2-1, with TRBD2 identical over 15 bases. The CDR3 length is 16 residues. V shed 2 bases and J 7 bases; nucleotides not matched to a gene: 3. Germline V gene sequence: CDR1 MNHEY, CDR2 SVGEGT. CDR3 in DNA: TGTGCCAGCAGTTACGGGACTAGCGGGAGGTTAAATGAGCAGTTCTTC. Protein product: CASSYGTSGRLNEQFF.

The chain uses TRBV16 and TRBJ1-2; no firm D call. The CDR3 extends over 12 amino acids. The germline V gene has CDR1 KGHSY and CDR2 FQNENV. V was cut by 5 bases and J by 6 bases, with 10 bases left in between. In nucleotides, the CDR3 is TGTGCCAGCAGCTTCCGGACGGATGGCTACACCTTC. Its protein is CASSFRTDGYTF.

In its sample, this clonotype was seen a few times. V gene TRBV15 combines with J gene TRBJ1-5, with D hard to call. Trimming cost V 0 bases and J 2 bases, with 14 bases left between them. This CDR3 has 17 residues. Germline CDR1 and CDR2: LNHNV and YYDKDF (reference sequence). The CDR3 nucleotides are TGTGCCACCAGCAGAGATCTCGGAAAGTTGCGCAATCAGCCCCAGCATTTT. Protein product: CATSRDLGKLRNQPQHF.

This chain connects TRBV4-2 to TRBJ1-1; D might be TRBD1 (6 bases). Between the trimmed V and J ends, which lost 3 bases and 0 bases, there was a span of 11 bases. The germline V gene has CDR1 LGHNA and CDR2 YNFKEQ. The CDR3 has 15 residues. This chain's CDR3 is CASSQRGALNTEAFF. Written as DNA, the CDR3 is TGTGCCAGCAGCCAGCGGGGGGCACTGAACACTGAAGCTTTCTTT.

CDR3 in DNA: TGTGCCAGCAGCGTGGAACCCTTGCGGGCGACAGATACGCAGTATTTT. Amino acid sequence: CASSVEPLRATDTQYF. The genes are TRBV9 and TRBJ2-3, with D tentatively TRBD2 (5 bases). V was trimmed by 2 bases and J by 3 bases, leaving 16 bases between them. The germline V gene encodes CDR1 SGDLS and CDR2 YYNGEE. This CDR3 contains 16 residues.

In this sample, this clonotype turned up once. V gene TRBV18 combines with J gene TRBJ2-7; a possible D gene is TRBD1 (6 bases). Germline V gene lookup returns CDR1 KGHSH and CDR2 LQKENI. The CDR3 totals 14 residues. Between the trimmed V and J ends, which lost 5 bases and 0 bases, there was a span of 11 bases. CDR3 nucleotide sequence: TGTGCCAGCTCAGGACAGTCCTTCTCCTACGAGCAGTACTTC. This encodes CASSGQSFSYEQYF.

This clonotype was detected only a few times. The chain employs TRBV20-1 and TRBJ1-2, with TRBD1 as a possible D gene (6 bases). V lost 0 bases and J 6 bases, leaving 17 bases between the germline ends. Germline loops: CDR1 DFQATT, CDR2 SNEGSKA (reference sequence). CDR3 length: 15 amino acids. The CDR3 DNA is TGCAGTGCTAGAGATACGTGGGGGCGTATGAATGGCTACACCTTC. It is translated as CSARDTWGRMNGYTF.

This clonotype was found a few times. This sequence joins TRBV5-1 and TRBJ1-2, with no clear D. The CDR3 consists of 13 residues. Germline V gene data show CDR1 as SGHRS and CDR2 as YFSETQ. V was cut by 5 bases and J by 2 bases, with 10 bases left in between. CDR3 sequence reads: CASRLGRNYGYTF. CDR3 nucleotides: TGCGCCAGCAGGCTCGGGAGAAACTATGGCTACACCTTC.

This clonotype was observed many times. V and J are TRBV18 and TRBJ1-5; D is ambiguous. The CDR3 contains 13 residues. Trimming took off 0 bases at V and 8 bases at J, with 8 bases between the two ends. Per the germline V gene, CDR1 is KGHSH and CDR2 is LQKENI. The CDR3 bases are TGTGCCAGCTCACCACCGACGGGCGAGCCCCAGCATTTT. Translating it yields CASSPPTGEPQHF.

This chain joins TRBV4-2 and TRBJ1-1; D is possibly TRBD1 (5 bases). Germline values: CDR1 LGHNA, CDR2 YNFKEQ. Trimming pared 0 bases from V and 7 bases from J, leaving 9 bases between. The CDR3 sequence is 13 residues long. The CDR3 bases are TGTGCCAGCAGCCAAGAAGGACACTTTGAAGCTTTCTTT. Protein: CASSQEGHFEAFF.

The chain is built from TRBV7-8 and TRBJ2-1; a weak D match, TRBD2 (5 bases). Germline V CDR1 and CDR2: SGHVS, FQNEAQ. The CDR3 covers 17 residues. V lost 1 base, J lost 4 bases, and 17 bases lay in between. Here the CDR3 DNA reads TGTGCCAGCAGCTTAGTTCTGGGAAGAGGGTCGTACAATGAGCAGTTCTTC. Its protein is CASSLVLGRGSYNEQFF.

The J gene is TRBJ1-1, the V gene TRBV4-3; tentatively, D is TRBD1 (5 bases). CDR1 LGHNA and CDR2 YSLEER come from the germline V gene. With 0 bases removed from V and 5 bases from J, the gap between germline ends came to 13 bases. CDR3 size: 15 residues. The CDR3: CASSQDSGPGTEAFF. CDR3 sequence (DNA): TGCGCCAGCAGCCAAGATTCGGGACCCGGGACTGAAGCTTTCTTT.

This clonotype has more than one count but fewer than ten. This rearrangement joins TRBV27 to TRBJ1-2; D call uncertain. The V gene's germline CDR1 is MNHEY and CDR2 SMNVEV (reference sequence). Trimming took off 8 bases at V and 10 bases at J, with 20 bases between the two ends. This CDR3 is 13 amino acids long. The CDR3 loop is CASRPPGRGFYTF. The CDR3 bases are TGTGCCAGCCGCCCGCCGGGAAGAGGCTTCTACACCTTC.

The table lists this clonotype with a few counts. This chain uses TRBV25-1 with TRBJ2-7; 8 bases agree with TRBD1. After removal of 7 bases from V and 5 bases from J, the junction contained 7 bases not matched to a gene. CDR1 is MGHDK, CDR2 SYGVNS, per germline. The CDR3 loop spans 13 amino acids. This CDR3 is CASIGQGIHEQYF. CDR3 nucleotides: TGTGCCAGCATAGGACAGGGTATCCACGAGCAGTACTTC.

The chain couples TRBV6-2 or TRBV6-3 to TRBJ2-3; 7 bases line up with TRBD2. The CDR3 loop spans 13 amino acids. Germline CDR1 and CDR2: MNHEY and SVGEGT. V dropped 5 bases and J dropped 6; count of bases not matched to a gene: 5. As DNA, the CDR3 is TGTGCCAGCAGTGGCCATAGCGGGGATACGCAGTATTTT. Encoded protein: CASSGHSGDTQYF.

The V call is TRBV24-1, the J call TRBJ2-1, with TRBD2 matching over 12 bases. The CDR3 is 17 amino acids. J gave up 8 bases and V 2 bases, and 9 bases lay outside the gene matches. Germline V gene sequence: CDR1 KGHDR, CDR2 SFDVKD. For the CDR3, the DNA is TGTGCCACCAGTGATTCCAGACTAGCGGGAGTGCGGTATGAGCAGTTCTTC. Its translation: CATSDSRLAGVRYEQFF.

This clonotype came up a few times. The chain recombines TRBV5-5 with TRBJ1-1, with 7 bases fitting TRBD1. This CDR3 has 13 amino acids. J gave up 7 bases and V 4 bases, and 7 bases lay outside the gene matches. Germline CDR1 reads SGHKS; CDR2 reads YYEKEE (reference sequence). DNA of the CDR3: TGTGCCAGCAGCCCCCAGGGACAGCGTGAAGCTTTCTTT. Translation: CASSPQGQREAFF.

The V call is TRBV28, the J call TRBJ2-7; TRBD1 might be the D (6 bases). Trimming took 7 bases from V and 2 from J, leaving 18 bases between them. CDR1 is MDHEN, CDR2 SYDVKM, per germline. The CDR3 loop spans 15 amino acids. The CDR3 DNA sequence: TGTGCCAGCACTACAACAGGGAAGGCCCCCTACGAGCAGTACTTC. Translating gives CASTTTGKAPYEQYF.

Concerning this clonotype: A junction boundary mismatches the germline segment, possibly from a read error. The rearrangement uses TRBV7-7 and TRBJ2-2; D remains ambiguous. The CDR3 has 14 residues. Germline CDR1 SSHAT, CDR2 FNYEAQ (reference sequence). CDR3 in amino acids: CASSYDKLTGELFF. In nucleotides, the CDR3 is TGTGCTAGCAGCTACGATAAACTCACCGGGGAGCTGTTTTTT.

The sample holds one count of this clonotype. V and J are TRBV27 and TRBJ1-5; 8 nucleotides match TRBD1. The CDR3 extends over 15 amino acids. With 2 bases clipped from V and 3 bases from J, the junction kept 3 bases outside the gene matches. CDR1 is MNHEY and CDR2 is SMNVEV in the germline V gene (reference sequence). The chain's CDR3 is CASSLTDRANQPQHF. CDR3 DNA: TGTGCCAGCAGTTTAACGGACAGGGCCAATCAGCCCCAGCATTTT.

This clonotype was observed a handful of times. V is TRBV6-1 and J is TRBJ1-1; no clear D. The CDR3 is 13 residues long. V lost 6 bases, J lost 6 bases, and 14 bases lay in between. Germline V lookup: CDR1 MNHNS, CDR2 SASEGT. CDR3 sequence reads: CASSPWFRAEAFF. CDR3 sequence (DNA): TGTGCCAGCAGCCCCTGGTTTAGGGCTGAAGCTTTCTTT.

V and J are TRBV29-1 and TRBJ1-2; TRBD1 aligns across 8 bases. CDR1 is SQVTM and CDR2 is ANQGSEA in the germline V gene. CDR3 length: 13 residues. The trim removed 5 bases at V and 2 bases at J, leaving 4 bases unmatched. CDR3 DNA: TGCAGCGTTAAGAGGACAGGGAACTATGGCTACACCTTC. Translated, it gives CSVKRTGNYGYTF.

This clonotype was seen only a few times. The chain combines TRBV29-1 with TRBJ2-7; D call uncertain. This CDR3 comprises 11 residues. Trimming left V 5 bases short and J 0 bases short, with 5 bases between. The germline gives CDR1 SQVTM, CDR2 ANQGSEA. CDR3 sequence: CSVRYSYEQYF. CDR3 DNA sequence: TGCAGCGTTCGGTACTCCTACGAGCAGTACTTC.

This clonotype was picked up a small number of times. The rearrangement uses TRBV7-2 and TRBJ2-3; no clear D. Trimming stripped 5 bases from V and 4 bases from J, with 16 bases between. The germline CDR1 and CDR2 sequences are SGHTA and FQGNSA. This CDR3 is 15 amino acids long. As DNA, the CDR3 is TGTGCCAGCAGCCCGAGGAACGGCGGTTCAGATACGCAGTATTTT. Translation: CASSPRNGGSDTQYF.

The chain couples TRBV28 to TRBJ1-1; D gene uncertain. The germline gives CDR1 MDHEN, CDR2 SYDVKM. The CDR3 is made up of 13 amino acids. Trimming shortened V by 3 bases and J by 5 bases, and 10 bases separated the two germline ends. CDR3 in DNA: TGTGCCAGCAGTTTTCAGGAGATAACTGAAGCTTTCTTT. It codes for CASSFQEITEAFF.

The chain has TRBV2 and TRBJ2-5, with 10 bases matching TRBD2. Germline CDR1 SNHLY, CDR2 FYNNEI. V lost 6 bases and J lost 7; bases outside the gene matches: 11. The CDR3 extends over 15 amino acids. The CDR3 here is CASRASSGSAGTQYF. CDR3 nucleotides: TGTGCCAGCAGAGCCTCTAGCGGGAGTGCTGGGACCCAGTACTTC.

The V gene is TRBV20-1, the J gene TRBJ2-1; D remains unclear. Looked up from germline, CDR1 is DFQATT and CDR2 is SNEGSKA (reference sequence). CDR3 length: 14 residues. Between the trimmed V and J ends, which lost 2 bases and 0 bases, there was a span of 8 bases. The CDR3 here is CSARPWSSYNEQFF. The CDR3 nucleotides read TGCAGTGCTAGACCGTGGAGCTCCTACAATGAGCAGTTCTTC.

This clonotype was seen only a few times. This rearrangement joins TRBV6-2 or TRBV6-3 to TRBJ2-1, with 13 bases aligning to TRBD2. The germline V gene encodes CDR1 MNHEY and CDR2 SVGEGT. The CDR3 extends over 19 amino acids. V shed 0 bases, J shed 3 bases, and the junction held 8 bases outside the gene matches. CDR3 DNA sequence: TGTGCCAGCAGTTACTCGACTAGCGGGAGGACTGGGGGCTACAATGAGCAGTTCTTC. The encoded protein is CASSYSTSGRTGGYNEQFF.

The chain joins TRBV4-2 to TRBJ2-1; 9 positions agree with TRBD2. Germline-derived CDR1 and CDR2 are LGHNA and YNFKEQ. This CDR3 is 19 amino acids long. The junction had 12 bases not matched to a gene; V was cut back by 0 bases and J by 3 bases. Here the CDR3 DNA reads TGTGCCAGCAGCCAAGACAATACAATAGCGGGAGCGGGCTACAATGAGCAGTTCTTC. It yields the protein CASSQDNTIAGAGYNEQFF.

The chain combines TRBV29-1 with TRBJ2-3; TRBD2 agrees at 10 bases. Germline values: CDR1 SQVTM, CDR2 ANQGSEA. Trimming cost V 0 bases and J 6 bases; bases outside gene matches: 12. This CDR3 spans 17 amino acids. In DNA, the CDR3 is TGCAGCGTTGAAGATAATACGGGGCTAGCGGGAGTGGATACGCAGTATTTT. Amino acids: CSVEDNTGLAGVDTQYF.

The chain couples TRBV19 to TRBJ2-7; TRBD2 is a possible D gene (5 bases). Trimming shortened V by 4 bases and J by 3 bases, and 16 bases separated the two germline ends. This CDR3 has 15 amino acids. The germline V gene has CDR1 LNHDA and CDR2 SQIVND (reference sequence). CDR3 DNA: TGTGCCAGTAGTACCGGGTCCGAGGGTTACTACGAGCAGTACTTC. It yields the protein CASSTGSEGYYEQYF.